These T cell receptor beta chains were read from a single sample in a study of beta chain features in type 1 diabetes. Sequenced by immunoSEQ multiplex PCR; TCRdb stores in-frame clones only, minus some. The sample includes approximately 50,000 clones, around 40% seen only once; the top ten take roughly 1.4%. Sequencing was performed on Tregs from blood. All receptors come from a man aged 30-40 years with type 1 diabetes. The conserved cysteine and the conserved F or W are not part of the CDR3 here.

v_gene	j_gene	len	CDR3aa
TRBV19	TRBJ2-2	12	ASSRGGGAGELF
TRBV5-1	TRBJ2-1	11	ASSLAGQVEQF
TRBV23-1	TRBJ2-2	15	ASSPNLQALNTGELF
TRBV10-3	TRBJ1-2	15	AAENSEQGAKGVGYT
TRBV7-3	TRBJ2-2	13	ASSLTTSVTGELF
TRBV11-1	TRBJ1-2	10	ASSYQGVGYT
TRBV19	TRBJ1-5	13	ASSIDYFPNQPQH
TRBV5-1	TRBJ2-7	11	ASAVAGGDEQY
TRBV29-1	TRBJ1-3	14	SVEDRRSRGGNTIY
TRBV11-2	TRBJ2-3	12	ASSRGQSTDTQY
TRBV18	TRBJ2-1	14	ASSPGEGITYNEQF
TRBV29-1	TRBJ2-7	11	SAWDRASYEQY
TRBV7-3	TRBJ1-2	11	ASSLAPSYGYT
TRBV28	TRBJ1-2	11	ASSSDRVDGYT
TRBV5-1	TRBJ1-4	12	ASSLGGTNEKLF
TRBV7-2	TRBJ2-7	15	ASSLEGTSVNPYEQY
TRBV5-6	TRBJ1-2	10	ASSFTGEGYT
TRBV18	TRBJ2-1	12	ASSPQSETNEQF
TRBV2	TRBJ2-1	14	ASSDPAGVSNNEQF
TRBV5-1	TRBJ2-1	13	ASSSGSGNYNEQF
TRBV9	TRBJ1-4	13	ASSGALGLNEKLF
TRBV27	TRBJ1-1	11	ASHRAGGTEAF
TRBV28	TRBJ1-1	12	ASSPGQSRTEAF
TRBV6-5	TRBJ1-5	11	ASSYNEGQPQH
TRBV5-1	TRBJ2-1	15	ASSLVLGQYSYNEQF
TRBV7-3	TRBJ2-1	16	ASSPKGSGGSLRNEQF
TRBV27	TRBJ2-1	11	ASKRLDRNEQF
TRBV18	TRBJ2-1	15	ASSPPPLAGYNNEQF
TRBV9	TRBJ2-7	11	ASSFSASDEQY
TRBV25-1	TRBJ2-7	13	ASSELGGRTHEQY
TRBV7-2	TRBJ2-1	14	ASSYQGGDSGNEQF
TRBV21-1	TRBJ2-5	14	ASSKTSGRVLETQY
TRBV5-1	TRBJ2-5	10	ASSQNQETQY
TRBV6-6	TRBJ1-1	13	ASSHDRRANTEAF
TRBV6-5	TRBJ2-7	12	ASSGGGGLYEQY
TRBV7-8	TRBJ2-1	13	ASSLRTGGHNEQF
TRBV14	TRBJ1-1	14	ASSQDLLRGNTEAF
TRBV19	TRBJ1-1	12	ASSGTGYFTEAF
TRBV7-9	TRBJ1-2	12	ASSPPNRGYGYT
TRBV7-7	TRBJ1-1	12	ASSTTQGGTEAF
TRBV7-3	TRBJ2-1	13	ASSSGTAFYNEQF
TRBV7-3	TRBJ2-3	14	ASSLIGGTSTDTQY
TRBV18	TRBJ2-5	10	ASSRGQETQY
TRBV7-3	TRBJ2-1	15	ASSLRAAGGGYNEQF